The rows below give T cell receptor beta chains drawn from one sample of a study of OX40 agonist ivuxolimab in advanced cancers. Repertoires were generated with immunoSEQ multiplex PCR, while TCRdb's copy carries only in-frame clones and drops some. The sample includes 50,000 to 60,000 clones, 80% to 90% of them seen just once. Here the sequenced sample was CD4+ or CD8+ T cells sorted from blood, taken in a trial of the OX40 agonist ivuxolimab. These receptors were collected from an adult with an advanced solid tumor such as melanoma, head and neck, liver or kidney cancer. Both conserved end residues are part of each CDR3. Fields, in order: J gene, V gene, CDR3 length, D gene, clone size, CDR3 DNA, CDR3 protein. D genes are given only for firm matches. Only part of the rows carry a size: once, few, many, or a class if the clone is expanded.

j_call: TRBJ2-1
v_call: TRBV4-1
cdr3_length: 16
d_call: TRBD2
clone_size: .
cdr3_nt: TGCGCCAGCAGAGTAAGTCTAGCGGTTTCCTACAATGAGCAGTTCTTC
cdr3_aa: CASRVSLAVSYNEQFF

j_call: TRBJ2-7
v_call: TRBV30
cdr3_length: 11
d_call: .
clone_size: .
cdr3_nt: TGTGCCTGGAGTGTATCGGAGGTCTGTTCGTTC
cdr3_aa: CAWSVSEVCSF

j_call: TRBJ1-2
v_call: TRBV5-4
cdr3_length: 13
d_call: TRBD1
clone_size: .
cdr3_nt: TGTGCCAGCAGCTTGCGACAGGGGGTCGGCTACACCTTC
cdr3_aa: CASSLRQGVGYTF

j_call: TRBJ2-5
v_call: TRBV19
cdr3_length: 12
d_call: .
clone_size: .
cdr3_nt: TGTGCCAGTAGAGGGATTTGGGAGACCCAGTACTTC
cdr3_aa: CASRGIWETQYF

j_call: TRBJ2-7
v_call: TRBV7-9
cdr3_length: 13
d_call: .
clone_size: .
cdr3_nt: TGTGCCAGCAGCTTAGTGGGACCCTACGAGCAGTACTTC
cdr3_aa: CASSLVGPYEQYF

j_call: TRBJ1-1
v_call: TRBV18
cdr3_length: 19
d_call: TRBD1
clone_size: .
cdr3_nt: TGTGCCAGCTCACTTCACGCAGAGTCGGGGGACAGGGGGCACACTGAAGCTTTCTTT
cdr3_aa: CASSLHAESGDRGHTEAFF

j_call: TRBJ2-1
v_call: TRBV19
cdr3_length: 17
d_call: .
clone_size: .
cdr3_nt: TGTGCCAGTAGTACCCCTCCGTGGGGTCCCGTCAACAATGAGCAGTTCTTC
cdr3_aa: CASSTPPWGPVNNEQFF

j_call: TRBJ1-2
v_call: TRBV4-2
cdr3_length: 15
d_call: TRBD1
clone_size: .
cdr3_nt: TGTGCCAGCAGCCAAGAATCGGCAGGGGGTAATGGCTACACCTTC
cdr3_aa: CASSQESAGGNGYTF

j_call: TRBJ2-2
v_call: TRBV9
cdr3_length: 17
d_call: TRBD2
clone_size: .
cdr3_nt: TGTGCCAGCAGCGTAGCTACAGCGGGGGCCGGCACCGGGGAGCTGTTTTTT
cdr3_aa: CASSVATAGAGTGELFF

j_call: TRBJ1-1
v_call: TRBV18
cdr3_length: 19
d_call: .
clone_size: .
cdr3_nt: TGTGCCAGCTCACCACCGGGGGGTGGTCCAGCCTCGGGAGAGACTGAAGCTTTCTTT
cdr3_aa: CASSPPGGGPASGETEAFF

j_call: TRBJ2-7
v_call: TRBV7-9
cdr3_length: 15
d_call: .
clone_size: .
cdr3_nt: TGTGCCAGCAGCTTGTACTCAGGGACTCCCTACGAGCAGTACTTC
cdr3_aa: CASSLYSGTPYEQYF

j_call: TRBJ1-1
v_call: TRBV4-1
cdr3_length: 14
d_call: TRBD1
clone_size: .
cdr3_nt: TGCGCCAGCAGCCAAGGGACAGGGCACACTGAAGCTTTCTTT
cdr3_aa: CASSQGTGHTEAFF

j_call: TRBJ1-2
v_call: TRBV5-8
cdr3_length: 15
d_call: TRBD1
clone_size: .
cdr3_nt: TGTGCCAGCAGCTTCCACCGGGGACAGCCCTATGGCTACACCTTC
cdr3_aa: CASSFHRGQPYGYTF

j_call: TRBJ1-3
v_call: TRBV27
cdr3_length: 16
d_call: .
clone_size: .
cdr3_nt: TGTGCCAGCAGCCCCACGCAGGAGGGCTCTGGAAACACCATATATTTT
cdr3_aa: CASSPTQEGSGNTIYF

j_call: TRBJ2-4
v_call: TRBV6-5
cdr3_length: 14
d_call: TRBD2
clone_size: .
cdr3_nt: TGTGCCAGCAGTTTCCGGGGAGCGGGGGATATTCAGTACTTC
cdr3_aa: CASSFRGAGDIQYF

j_call: TRBJ1-6
v_call: TRBV27
cdr3_length: 16
d_call: .
clone_size: few
cdr3_nt: TGTGCCAGCAGTACAGTGCTGAGCTCCTATAATTCACCCCTCCACTTT
cdr3_aa: CASSTVLSSYNSPLHF

j_call: TRBJ1-4
v_call: TRBV6-5
cdr3_length: 15
d_call: .
clone_size: .
cdr3_nt: TGTGCCAGCAGCTTTACCGGGGGGCATAATGAAAAACTGTTTTTT
cdr3_aa: CASSFTGGHNEKLFF

j_call: TRBJ2-7
v_call: TRBV9
cdr3_length: 14
d_call: .
clone_size: .
cdr3_nt: TGTGCCAGCAGCCCAGGGGGGGCCCTCTACGAGCAGTACTTC
cdr3_aa: CASSPGGALYEQYF

j_call: TRBJ1-4
v_call: TRBV19
cdr3_length: 15
d_call: TRBD1
clone_size: .
cdr3_nt: TGTGCCACGCTACATTGGGACAGGGGAGGCGAAAAACTGTTTTTT
cdr3_aa: CATLHWDRGGEKLFF

j_call: TRBJ2-7
v_call: TRBV7-9
cdr3_length: 15
d_call: .
clone_size: few
cdr3_nt: TGTGCCAGCAGTATTGGTGGGGTTGTCTCCTACGAGCAGTACTTC
cdr3_aa: CASSIGGVVSYEQYF

j_call: TRBJ1-2
v_call: TRBV30
cdr3_length: 14
d_call: TRBD1
clone_size: once
cdr3_nt: TGTGCCTGGAACCCCGGACAGGGAACGATAGGCTACACCTTC
cdr3_aa: CAWNPGQGTIGYTF

j_call: TRBJ1-2
v_call: TRBV7-6
cdr3_length: 15
d_call: .
clone_size: .
cdr3_nt: TGTGCCAGCAGCTTAGACGACAGTTTTACAGAGGGCTACACCTTC
cdr3_aa: CASSLDDSFTEGYTF

j_call: TRBJ1-1
v_call: TRBV29-1
cdr3_length: 11
d_call: .
clone_size: .
cdr3_nt: TGCAGCGCCGGGCCCGGGAAGGAAGCTTTCTTT
cdr3_aa: CSAGPGKEAFF

j_call: TRBJ2-1
v_call: TRBV7-6
cdr3_length: 15
d_call: .
clone_size: .
cdr3_nt: TGTGCCAGCAGCCCAGAAGGGCTGTTCGACAATGAGCAGTTCTTC
cdr3_aa: CASSPEGLFDNEQFF

j_call: TRBJ2-1
v_call: TRBV5-6
cdr3_length: 16
d_call: TRBD1
clone_size: .
cdr3_nt: TGTGCCAGCAGCTCAACCCGGGACAGGGGGTCTAATGAGCAGTTCTTC
cdr3_aa: CASSSTRDRGSNEQFF

j_call: TRBJ2-7
v_call: TRBV30
cdr3_length: 18
d_call: TRBD2
clone_size: .
cdr3_nt: TGTGCCTGGAGTGCCCCCGACCGACTAGCGGGGGGTGTCTACGAGCAGTACTTC
cdr3_aa: CAWSAPDRLAGGVYEQYF

j_call: TRBJ2-3
v_call: TRBV5-6
cdr3_length: 14
d_call: .
clone_size: once
cdr3_nt: TGTGCCAGCAGCTTGGATGGGCCCGCAGATACGCAGTATTTT
cdr3_aa: CASSLDGPADTQYF

j_call: TRBJ1-1
v_call: TRBV18
cdr3_length: 17
d_call: .
clone_size: .
cdr3_nt: TGTGCCAGCTCGGCCGGAGACGCGCTATTCCTTTCCACTGAAGCTTTCTTT
cdr3_aa: CASSAGDALFLSTEAFF

j_call: TRBJ2-7
v_call: TRBV5-6
cdr3_length: 14
d_call: TRBD1
clone_size: .
cdr3_nt: TGTGCCAGCAGTTACCCGACAGGGACCTACGAGCAGTACTTC
cdr3_aa: CASSYPTGTYEQYF

j_call: TRBJ2-1
v_call: TRBV19
cdr3_length: 14
d_call: TRBD1
clone_size: .
cdr3_nt: TGTGCCAGTAGGCCTACAGGGGTTTACAATGAGCAGTTCTTC
cdr3_aa: CASRPTGVYNEQFF

j_call: TRBJ1-1
v_call: TRBV5-3
cdr3_length: 12
d_call: .
clone_size: .
cdr3_nt: TGTGCCAGAAGTCGCTGGGGGCCTGAAGCTTTCTTT
cdr3_aa: CARSRWGPEAFF

j_call: TRBJ1-5
v_call: TRBV6-1
cdr3_length: 18
d_call: TRBD1
clone_size: .
cdr3_nt: TGTGCCAGCAGTGAAAAAAAAGTCAAACAGGACAGGGTACAGCCCCAGCATTTT
cdr3_aa: CASSEKKVKQDRVQPQHF

j_call: TRBJ2-1
v_call: TRBV4-1
cdr3_length: 16
d_call: .
clone_size: once
cdr3_nt: TGCGCCAGCAGCCAAGATCCTCGGGGGGCGGTGAATGAGCAGTTCTTC
cdr3_aa: CASSQDPRGAVNEQFF

j_call: TRBJ1-6
v_call: TRBV4-3
cdr3_length: 15
d_call: .
clone_size: .
cdr3_nt: TGCGCCAGCAGCCCACGGGGGGCGCGCAATTCACCCCTCCACTTT
cdr3_aa: CASSPRGARNSPLHF

j_call: TRBJ1-2
v_call: TRBV19
cdr3_length: 14
d_call: TRBD1
clone_size: .
cdr3_nt: TGTGCCAGTAGTCTGACAGGGGGCCACTATGGCTACACCTTC
cdr3_aa: CASSLTGGHYGYTF

j_call: TRBJ2-1
v_call: TRBV27
cdr3_length: 16
d_call: TRBD2
clone_size: .
cdr3_nt: TGTGCCAGCAGTTTCACAAGCGGGGGGGCCATCGGTGAGCAGTTCTTC
cdr3_aa: CASSFTSGGAIGEQFF

j_call: TRBJ1-5
v_call: TRBV19
cdr3_length: 15
d_call: TRBD1
clone_size: .
cdr3_nt: TGTGCCAGTAGCCCATCGGACAGGGACGACCAGCCCCAGCATTTT
cdr3_aa: CASSPSDRDDQPQHF

j_call: TRBJ2-3
v_call: TRBV7-9
cdr3_length: 14
d_call: .
clone_size: once
cdr3_nt: TGTGCCAGCAGCTTCGGGGGTAGGGCAGATACGCAGTATTTT
cdr3_aa: CASSFGGRADTQYF